The source of this T cell receptor (beta chain) is a study of blood T cell repertoires in COVID-19. Across the whole study: The United States, Italy and Spain supplied acute and convalescent COVID-19 samples. PBMCs, B-cell-depleted T cells, or T cells provided the cDNA or gDNA that made up the material.

The authors' processing: Amplification from reference gene primers served as the basis for estimated nucleated cell counts. The assay was immunoSEQ multiplex PCR, and TCRdb's table has in-frame clones only and misses some. V and J calls and clone size are those listed in that table; D and trimming were worked out from the DNA. This table holds roughly 120,000 clones, 65% to 90% found once. The V and J ends lost 5 bases and 4 bases respectively, with 18 bases between them. The CDR3 length is 15 residues. Germline V gene data show CDR1 as SEHNR and CDR2 as FQNEAQ (reference sequence). The origin of this receptor is a woman aged 60-75 years with acute or convalescent COVID-19. The chain employs TRBV7-9 and TRBJ2-7, with D possibly being TRBD1 (6 bases). Sequenced: peripheral blood. CDR3: CASSAGDGEIYEQYF. The DNA for the CDR3 is TGTGCCAGCAGCGCAGGGGACGGGGAAATTTACGAGCAGTACTTC.